The 21 T cell receptor beta chains listed next were all sequenced from one sample in a study of T cells after posttransplantation cyclophosphamide. Profiling relied on immunoSEQ multiplex PCR, and the TCRdb table lists in-frame clones only, not all of them. The repertoire consists of approximately 40,000 clones, none detected only once. The specimen was PBMCs. These TCRs come from a middle-aged man in good health, CMV-negative, and a related stem cell transplant donor.

V and J are TRBV29-1 and TRBJ2-7; 7 positions agree with TRBD1. V was clipped by 8 bases and J by 0 bases; unmatched bases: 13. CDR1 is SQVTM and CDR2 is ANQGSEA in the germline V gene. CDR3 length: 15 residues. CDR3 bases: TGCAGCCCCCATCATGGGACAGTAAGCTCCTACGAGCAGTACTTC. It yields the protein CSPHHGTVSSYEQYF.

Ten or more counts support this clone. This chain's CDR3 is CASTMSVGAVGELFF. The CDR3 nucleotides read TGTGCCAGTACTATGTCGGTGGGAGCTGTCGGGGAGCTGTTTTTT. The V call is TRBV6-5, the J call TRBJ2-2, with D possibly matching TRBD2 (5 bases). Germline CDR1 is MNHEY and CDR2 is SVGAGI. The CDR3 runs to 15 residues. V was cut by 9 bases and J by 7 bases, with 21 bases left in between.

This clone was seen ten or more times. CDR3 coding DNA: TGCGCCAGCAGTGAGGATCCAGGGATTACTGAAGCTTTCTTT. It is translated as CASSEDPGITEAFF. This sequence joins TRBV10-1 and TRBJ1-1; weak D call: TRBD1 (5 bases). Trimming removed 2 bases at V and 5 bases at J, with 12 bases between. The CDR3 runs 14 residues. Germline assignment: CDR1 WNHNN and CDR2 SYGVQD (reference sequence).

This clone was recorded at least ten times. The rearrangement links TRBV11-1 to TRBJ2-5; TRBD1 agrees at 8 bases. The J segment lost 2 bases and the V segment lost 1 base, leaving 0 bases of the junction unmatched. Looked up from germline, CDR1 is SGHAT and CDR2 is FQDESV (reference sequence). The CDR3 has 14 residues. The CDR3, as DNA: TGTGCCAGCAGCTTAGGACAGGGGCAAGAGACCCAGTACTTC. As protein: CASSLGQGQETQYF.

This clone has a count of ten or more. The chain joins TRBV2 to TRBJ1-1, with unresolved D. The CDR3 loop spans 13 amino acids. Trimming stripped 4 bases from V and 1 base from J, with 7 bases between. Germline V gives CDR1 SNHLY, CDR2 FYNNEI. CDR3 loop: CASSAAENTEAFF. The CDR3 coding sequence is TGTGCCAGCAGTGCTGCAGAGAACACTGAAGCTTTCTTT. Using reference TRBV2 and TRBJ1-1 for the parts outside the CDR3, the full variable domain is EPEVTQTPSHQVTQMGQEVILRCVPISNHLYFYWYRQILGQKVEFLVSFYNNEISEKSEIFDDQFSVERPDGSNFTLKIRSTKLEDSAMYFCASSAAENTEAFFGQGTRLTVV.

In this sample, this clone turned up a few times. The chain has TRBV5-5 and TRBJ2-5, with 11 bases that match TRBD2. In germline, CDR1 is SGHKS, CDR2 YYEKEE (reference sequence). This CDR3 spans 17 amino acids. Trimming cost V 0 bases and J 5 bases; bases outside gene matches: 9. CDR3 loop: CASSLGPLAGGQETQYF. CDR3 sequence (DNA): TGTGCCAGCAGCTTGGGCCCCCTAGCGGGGGGCCAGGAGACCCAGTACTTC.

This clone has at least ten counts. CDR3 amino acids: CASSLGRLNTEAFF. DNA for the CDR3: TGTGCCAGCAGCTTGGGCAGGCTGAACACTGAAGCTTTCTTT. The rearrangement joins TRBV5-6 to TRBJ1-1; no definite D call. CDR3 length: 14 amino acids. CDR1 is SGHDT, CDR2 YYEEEE, per germline. The V gene lost 0 bases and the J gene lost 0 bases, with 6 bases spanning the gap.

Ten or more counts support this clone. The gene calls are TRBV6-1 and TRBJ1-1, with no clear D. From germline, CDR1 is MNHNS and CDR2 SASEGT. The germline V and J ends were trimmed by 1 base and 4 bases, with 7 bases remaining between them. This CDR3 spans 13 amino acids. The chain's CDR3 is CASSEGPGTEAFF. The DNA for the CDR3 is TGTGCCAGCAGTGAAGGCCCAGGCACTGAAGCTTTCTTT.

This clone was found many times. This chain joins TRBV7-9 and TRBJ2-7, with 7 bases identical to TRBD1. CDR1 SEHNR and CDR2 FQNEAQ come from the germline V gene (reference sequence). This CDR3 region has 14 residues. The junction had 6 bases not matched to a gene; V was cut back by 5 bases and J by 2 bases. CDR3 in DNA: TGTGCCAGCAGCCCCGACAGGGCCCCCTACGAGCAGTACTTC. Amino acid sequence: CASSPDRAPYEQYF.

The sample holds a few counts of this clone. V and J are TRBV5-1 and TRBJ2-3, with 9 bases that match TRBD2. Trimming cost V 0 bases and J 1 base; bases outside gene matches: 0. The CDR3 sequence is 15 residues long. Germline V lookup: CDR1 SGHRS, CDR2 YFSETQ. Here the CDR3 reads CASSLVAGGTDTQYF. The CDR3 DNA follows: TGCGCCAGCAGCTTGGTAGCGGGGGGCACAGATACGCAGTATTTT. Full variable domain (missing parts from reference TRBV5-1 and TRBJ2-3): KAGVTQTPRYLIKTRGQQVTLSCSPISGHRSVSWYQQTPGQGLQFLFEYFSETQRNKGNFPGRFSGRQFSNSRSEMNVSTLELGDSALYLCASSLVAGGTDTQYFGPGTRLTVL.

V usage is TRBV11-1 and J usage is TRBJ2-1, with TRBD2 identical over 7 bases. The germline CDR1 and CDR2 sequences are SGHAT and FQDESV (reference sequence). The CDR3 length is 17 residues. The V and J ends lost 4 bases and 3 bases, in that order; junction bases with no gene match: 12. CDR3 in amino acids: CASSWSGAGVSYNEQFF. CDR3 sequence (DNA): TGTGCCAGCAGCTGGAGTGGGGCGGGGGTAAGCTACAATGAGCAGTTCTTC.

In its sample, this clone was seen many times. The gene calls are TRBV19 and TRBJ1-4; D gene uncertain. Germline loops: CDR1 LNHDA, CDR2 SQIVND (reference sequence). CDR3 length: 14 residues. Deletions cut 4 bases from V and 5 bases from J, with 11 bases between. The CDR3 region is CASSKSTRNEKLFF. The CDR3, as DNA: TGTGCCAGTAGTAAATCCACCAGAAATGAAAAACTGTTTTTT.

The sample holds many counts of this clone. The CDR3 reads CASSPDRYYGYTF. The CDR3 DNA reads TGTGCCAGTAGTCCGGACAGATACTATGGCTACACCTTC. The rearrangement uses TRBV19 and TRBJ1-2; tentatively, D is TRBD1 (6 bases). The CDR3 runs to 13 residues. Trimming left V 5 bases short and J 3 bases short, with 10 bases between. In germline, CDR1 is LNHDA, CDR2 SQIVND (reference sequence).

The rearrangement links TRBV5-1 to TRBJ2-7, with D tentatively TRBD2 (6 bases). The germline CDR1 and CDR2 sequences are SGHRS and YFSETQ. V lost 4 bases and J lost 3, with 17 bases in between. The CDR3 is 15 amino acids. The CDR3 here is CASSPAGLGFYEQYF. CDR3 in DNA: TGCGCCAGCAGCCCCGCGGGACTGGGATTCTACGAGCAGTACTTC.

This clone was observed at least ten times. The V call is TRBV10-3, the J call TRBJ1-1, with 8 bases fitting TRBD1. The CDR3 loop spans 13 amino acids. Germline trimming cut 6 bases from V and 6 bases from J; bases unmatched to any gene: 6. Germline V gene lookup returns CDR1 ENHRY and CDR2 SYGVKD. The chain's CDR3 is CAIRLGQGAEAFF. In DNA form, the CDR3 reads TGTGCCATCAGACTAGGACAGGGCGCTGAAGCTTTCTTT.

The V call is TRBV2, the J call TRBJ1-6; no clear D gene. Germline V gives CDR1 SNHLY, CDR2 FYNNEI. The CDR3 spans 12 residues. Trimming cost V 6 bases and J 4 bases, with 4 bases left between them. The CDR3 is CASSPYNSPLHF. CDR3 DNA: TGTGCCAGCAGCCCTTATAATTCACCCCTCCACTTT.

This clone was seen ten or more times. The rearrangement links TRBV19 to TRBJ1-5; D call uncertain. The V gene lost 3 bases and the J gene lost 5 bases, with 8 bases spanning the gap. CDR1 and CDR2 from the germline V gene are LNHDA and SQIVND (reference sequence). This CDR3 spans 13 amino acids. For the CDR3, the DNA is TGTGCCAGTAGTATCGGAGAATATCAGCCCCAGCATTTT. Translation: CASSIGEYQPQHF.

This clone was picked up many times. The rearrangement links TRBV7-9 to TRBJ2-1; the match to TRBD2 covers 7 bases. The CDR3 is 14 amino acids. From germline, CDR1 is SEHNR and CDR2 FQNEAQ (reference sequence). Germline trimming cut 4 bases from V and 8 bases from J; bases unmatched to any gene: 8. CDR3 amino acids: CASSYGTISHEQFF. DNA for the CDR3: TGTGCCAGCAGCTACGGGACTATTTCCCATGAGCAGTTCTTC. The variable domain in full, with the rest retrieved from reference TRBV7-9 and TRBJ2-1, is DTGVSQNPRHKITKRGQNVTFRCDPISEHNRLYWYRQTLGQGPEFLTYFQNEAQLEKSRLLSDRFSAERPKGSFSTLEIQRTEQGDSAMYLCASSYGTISHEQFFGPGTRLTVL.

The sample holds many counts of this clone. The chain employs TRBV11-2 and TRBJ1-1, with TRBD1 identical over 7 bases. Germline values: CDR1 SGHAT, CDR2 FQNNGV. This CDR3 contains 13 residues. The V and J ends lost 5 bases and 6 bases, in that order; junction bases with no gene match: 6. The CDR3 protein is CASSPGTAPEAFF. The CDR3 nucleotides read TGTGCCAGCAGCCCGGGGACAGCTCCTGAAGCTTTCTTT.

This clone was detected ten times or more. This rearrangement joins TRBV5-6 to TRBJ1-2, with D unclear. The CDR3 totals 13 residues. Germline V gene lookup returns CDR1 SGHDT and CDR2 YYEEEE. Trimming stripped 0 bases from V and 4 bases from J, with 7 bases between. This chain's CDR3 is CASSLAGSYGYTF. The CDR3, as DNA: TGTGCCAGCAGCTTGGCGGGGTCCTATGGCTACACCTTC.

The sample holds many counts of this clone. This chain connects TRBV12-5 to TRBJ1-5, with D perhaps matching TRBD1 (5 bases). CDR3 length equals 16 residues. V lost 4 bases and J lost 0, with 13 bases in between. Germline CDR1 reads LGHNT; CDR2 reads FRNRAP. CDR3 coding DNA: TGTGCTAGTGGTTGGGGCAGCGGGTATAGCAATCAGCCCCAGCATTTT. This gives the protein CASGWGSGYSNQPQHF.